A single sample gave rise to the 3 T cell receptor beta chains below, sequenced in a study of cytomegalovirus exposure and HLA in healthy donors. Primers included in the PCR were 60 Vbeta and 13 Jbeta primers. This table comes from immunoSEQ multiplex PCR, and its TCRdb copy is limited to in-frame clones, with some not included. The sample carries around 98,000 clones, roughly 81% recorded once. Sequences were obtained from PBMCs. The receptors originated from a man aged 35 to 55 in good health and CMV-seronegative.

This clone came up once. The chain employs TRBV5-4 and TRBJ2-3, with 7 nucleotides matching TRBD1. V was clipped by 4 bases and J by 3 bases; unmatched bases: 8. This CDR3 is built from 15 residues. CDR1 is SGHNT and CDR2 is YYREEE in the germline V gene (reference sequence). CDR3 DNA: TGTGCCAGCAGCAAGGAGACAGGGAATACAGATACGCAGTATTTT. As protein: CASSKETGNTDTQYF.

The chain is built from TRBV2 and TRBJ2-3; TRBD2 is a possible D gene (5 bases). Trimming cost V 11 bases and J 4 bases, with 13 bases left between them. Germline CDR1 reads SNHLY; CDR2 reads FYNNEI. The length of the CDR3 is 12 residues. The CDR3 protein is CALDFVADTQYF. The CDR3, as DNA: TGTGCCTTGGACTTCGTCGCAGATACGCAGTATTTT.

This chain connects TRBV28 to TRBJ2-2; a weak D match, TRBD1 (5 bases). The CDR3 spans 15 residues. Trimming left V 4 bases short and J 0 bases short, with 9 bases between. Germline assignment: CDR1 MDHEN and CDR2 SYDVKM. The CDR3 sequence is CASSSDSPNTGELFF. As DNA, the CDR3 is TGTGCCAGCAGTTCCGACAGCCCGAACACCGGGGAGCTGTTTTTT.